This TCR beta chain was sequenced during a study of cytomegalovirus exposure and HLA in healthy donors. Findings and caveats of the study: Researchers catalogued 150 or so TCR beta chains as cytomegalovirus-associated. It was reported that the classifier diagnosed cytomegalovirus status with high specificity and sensitivity in both the original and validation cohorts.

Assay: immunoSEQ multiplex PCR; the TCRdb copy retains only in-frame clones and omits some. The profile covers roughly 220,000 clones, with 80% to 85% appearing a single time and 11% to 15% taken by the ten largest. Note on this clone: Its target is not known.

The TCR originated in a young woman in good health and CMV-seropositive. The sequenced material came from PBMCs.

For the CDR3, the DNA is TGTGCCAGCTCACCACAGGGCTTGGGAGAAAAACTGTTTTTT. Residues: CASSPQGLGEKLFF. The chain recombines TRBV18 with TRBJ1-4, with D uncertain. Germline CDR1 is KGHSH and CDR2 is LQKENI. The CDR3 extends over 14 amino acids. V was trimmed by 1 base and J by 8 bases, leaving 11 bases between them.